What follows are 28 T cell receptor beta chains derived from one specimen sequenced in a study of T cell responses to AZD1222 COVID-19 vaccine. Clones were read by immunoSEQ multiplex PCR, and TCRdb kept only the in-frame ones, dropping some. Of 100,000 to 150,000 clones listed, over 75% were seen once; the top ten hold just over 7%. Material: peripheral blood, obtained on day 0 of AZD1222 vaccination. The receptors shown here come from an adult in good health.

This clone was seen a few times. The chain has TRBV28 and TRBJ1-6, with D possibly TRBD1 on 5 matching bases. This CDR3 is built from 18 residues. The ends were cut back, 6 bases at V and 8 bases at J, with 26 bases in the middle. Germline V gene sequence: CDR1 MDHEN, CDR2 SYDVKM. CDR3 sequence (DNA): TGTGCCAGCAGCCACGCTTTTGGGTTGGGGGGATTTGATTCACCCCTCCACTTT. This gives the protein CASSHAFGLGGFDSPLHF.

This sequence joins TRBV9 and TRBJ2-2; tentatively, D is TRBD1 or TRBD2 (5 bases each). Germline CDR1 reads SGDLS; CDR2 reads YYNGEE. Trimming took off 0 bases at V and 6 bases at J, with 21 bases between the two ends. The CDR3 is 18 amino acids. In nucleotides, the CDR3 is TGTGCCAGCAGCGTAGATTCGGGGAACGGCTTCAGGGCCGGGGAGCTGTTTTTT. It is translated as CASSVDSGNGFRAGELFF. Variable domain in full (rest from reference TRBV9 and TRBJ2-2): DSGVTQTPKHLITATGQRVTLRCSPRSGDLSVYWYQQSLDQGLQFLIQYYNGEERAKGNILERFSAQQFPDLHSELNLSSLELGDSALYFCASSVDSGNGFRAGELFFGEGSRLTVL.

This rearrangement joins TRBV18 to TRBJ2-7, with 7 bases that match TRBD1. V lost 5 bases, J lost 2 bases, and 6 bases stayed unmatched. The CDR3 has 14 amino acids. The V gene's germline CDR1 is KGHSH and CDR2 LQKENI. This chain's CDR3 is CASSYRQGPYEQYF. The CDR3 bases are TGTGCCAGCTCATACAGACAGGGACCCTACGAGCAGTACTTC.

CDR3: CASSFGDSKETQYF. The CDR3 DNA reads as TGCGCCAGCAGCTTTGGCGACAGTAAAGAGACCCAGTACTTC. The V gene is TRBV5-1, the J gene TRBJ2-5, with D maybe TRBD1 (5 bases). Germline V lookup: CDR1 SGHRS, CDR2 YFSETQ. V lost 2 bases, J lost 3 bases, and 11 bases lay in between. The CDR3 spans 14 residues.

The chain combines TRBV6-6 with TRBJ1-2; tentatively, D is TRBD1 (6 bases). This CDR3 region has 12 residues. Deletions cut 6 bases from V and 8 bases from J, with 13 bases between. Germline CDR1 and CDR2: MNHNY and SVGAGI (reference sequence). The DNA of the CDR3 is TGTGCCAGCAGACCGACAGGAAAAGGCTACACCTTC. The encoded protein is CASRPTGKGYTF.

This chain joins TRBV9 and TRBJ2-3, with D possibly TRBD2 on 6 matching bases. From germline, CDR1 is SGDLS and CDR2 YYNGEE. Trimming left V 4 bases short and J 5 bases short, with 11 bases between. The CDR3 contains 13 residues. CDR3 residues: CASSMAGRDTQYF. Written as DNA, the CDR3 is TGTGCCAGCAGCATGGCGGGGCGAGATACGCAGTATTTT.

The V gene is TRBV7-2, the J gene TRBJ2-1; 8 nucleotides agree with TRBD1. The V gene's germline CDR1 is SGHTA and CDR2 FQGNSA. Trimming at V came to 7 bases and at J to 7 bases, leaving 6 bases not matched to a gene. The CDR3 consists of 13 residues. CDR3 sequence (DNA): TGTGCCAGCAAGGACAGGGCTGGGAATGAGCAGTTCTTC. Protein product: CASKDRAGNEQFF.

This rearrangement joins TRBV27 to TRBJ2-7, with 12 bases identical to TRBD1. The CDR3 totals 13 residues. Germline CDR1 and CDR2: MNHEY and SMNVEV (reference sequence). Germline trimming cut 8 bases from V and 7 bases from J; bases unmatched to any gene: 6. Here the CDR3 reads CASSGQGAREQYF. The CDR3 DNA follows: TGTGCCAGCTCGGGACAGGGGGCGCGGGAGCAGTACTTC.

The rearrangement uses TRBV10-2 and TRBJ1-2; no clear D gene. Germline assignment: CDR1 WSHSY and CDR2 SAAADI. The CDR3 is 14 residues long. The V end was cut by 3 bases, the J end by 1 base, with 9 bases between. CDR3 protein: CASSDYGINYGYTF. The CDR3 DNA follows: TGCGCCAGCAGTGACTACGGGATTAACTATGGCTACACCTTC.

V and J are TRBV11-1 and TRBJ2-1; 11 positions agree with TRBD2. CDR3 length equals 15 residues. After removal of 5 bases from V and 6 bases from J, the junction contained 6 bases not matched to a gene. Germline V lookup: CDR1 SGHAT, CDR2 FQDESV (reference sequence). CDR3 nucleotides: TGTGCCAGCAGCCAATTAGCGGGAGGGGTCAATGAGCAGTTCTTC. Translating gives CASSQLAGGVNEQFF.

This chain links TRBV5-1 with TRBJ2-5, with 10 bases aligning to TRBD2. CDR1 is SGHRS and CDR2 is YFSETQ in the germline V gene. The V segment lost 0 bases and the J segment 1 base; nucleotides outside the gene matches: 3. There are 16 residues in the CDR3. Here the CDR3 DNA reads TGCGCCAGCAGCTTGGCGGCTAGCGGGGGCCAAGAGACCCAGTACTTC. It codes for CASSLAASGGQETQYF. Full variable domain (missing parts from reference TRBV5-1 and TRBJ2-5): KAGVTQTPRYLIKTRGQQVTLSCSPISGHRSVSWYQQTPGQGLQFLFEYFSETQRNKGNFPGRFSGRQFSNSRSEMNVSTLELGDSALYLCASSLAASGGQETQYFGPGTRLLVL.

This clone was counted between two and nine times. The V and J genes are TRBV2 and TRBJ2-7, with 9 nucleotides matching TRBD2. V lost 4 bases and J lost 4; bases outside the gene matches: 5. Germline assignment: CDR1 SNHLY and CDR2 FYNNEI. CDR3 size: 14 residues. For the CDR3, the DNA is TGTGCCAGCAGTGGTTGGCTAGCGGGATACGAGCAGTACTTC. This translates into CASSGWLAGYEQYF.

CDR3 sequence (DNA): TGTGCCAGTAATGGAGTCTGGGCAGGGGGGGATCAGCCCCAGCATTTT. Translation gives CASNGVWAGGDQPQHF. The chain combines TRBV19 with TRBJ1-5, with TRBD1 matching over 7 bases. The CDR3 spans 16 residues. V trimming: 7 bases; J trimming: 5 bases; junction bases outside the gene matches: 14. In germline, CDR1 is LNHDA, CDR2 SQIVND (reference sequence).

A single count supports this clone. V is TRBV18 and J is TRBJ1-1; D is possibly TRBD1 (5 bases). Trimming removed 3 bases at V and 4 bases at J, with 15 bases between. The CDR3 loop spans 15 amino acids. CDR1 and CDR2 from the germline V gene are KGHSH and LQKENI. CDR3 DNA: TGTGCCAGCTCACCTCCCTGGGACGGTGGCACTGAAGCTTTCTTT. Protein product: CASSPPWDGGTEAFF.

In nucleotides, the CDR3 is TGTGCCAGCGTACTAACTAGCGGGGTTCTCTACAATGAGCAGTTCTTC. Translated, it gives CASVLTSGVLYNEQFF. The gene calls are TRBV2 and TRBJ2-1; TRBD2 aligns across 10 bases. Germline loops: CDR1 SNHLY, CDR2 FYNNEI. V was pared by 8 bases and J by 3 bases, with 10 bases of the junction left unmatched. The CDR3 loop spans 16 amino acids.

The CDR3 nucleotides are TGTGCCAGCAGCCGCCTACAATTATCCTCTGGAAACACCATATATTTT. As protein: CASSRLQLSSGNTIYF. The chain recombines TRBV3-1 (or the pseudogene TRBV3-2) with TRBJ1-3; unclear D gene. The CDR3 has 16 residues. The V gene's germline CDR1 is LGHDT and CDR2 YNNKEL (reference sequence). Deletions cut 4 bases from V and 0 bases from J, with 13 bases between.

The rearrangement joins TRBV4-2 to TRBJ2-1; D is unclear. Trimming took 0 bases from V and 6 from J, leaving 12 bases between them. The CDR3 has 15 amino acids. Germline V gives CDR1 LGHNA, CDR2 YNFKEQ. Written as DNA, the CDR3 is TGTGCCAGCAGCCAAGAATCGGGTGAGTCCAATGAGCAGTTCTTC. Its translation is CASSQESGESNEQFF.

This chain connects TRBV5-1 to TRBJ1-2, with 9 bases matching TRBD1. The V gene end was trimmed by 0 bases and the J gene end by 7 bases; junction bases not matched to a gene: 4. The CDR3 has 14 amino acids. CDR1 SGHRS and CDR2 YFSETQ come from the germline V gene. The CDR3 bases are TGCGCCAGCAGCTTGGGGGGACAGGGAACTGGCTACACCTTC. Encoded protein: CASSLGGQGTGYTF.

This chain connects TRBV5-4 to TRBJ2-2, with D possibly TRBD2 on 5 matching bases. The CDR3 spans 17 residues. V was clipped by 5 bases and J by 0 bases, with 17 bases between them. Germline V gene sequence: CDR1 SGHNT, CDR2 YYREEE (reference sequence). The CDR3 sequence: CASSGLAGLANTGELFF. The CDR3 DNA sequence: TGTGCCAGCAGTGGGTTGGCGGGCCTCGCGAACACCGGGGAGCTGTTTTTT. Looking up the rest from reference TRBV5-4 and TRBJ2-2 gives the full variable domain: ETGVTQSPTHLIKTRGQQVTLRCSSQSGHNTVSWYQQALGQGPQFIFQYYREEENGRGNFPPRFSGLQFPNYSSELNVNALELDDSALYLCASSGLAGLANTGELFFGEGSRLTVL.

This sequence joins TRBV19 and TRBJ1-5; D remains unclear. This CDR3 is built from 15 residues. V was cut by 3 bases and J by 0 bases, with 9 bases left in between. CDR1 and CDR2 (germline): LNHDA, SQIVND (reference sequence). The DNA for the CDR3 is TGTGCCAGTAGTATTGTACAGCCTAGCAATCAGCCCCAGCATTTT. Amino acids: CASSIVQPSNQPQHF. Full variable domain (missing parts from reference TRBV19 and TRBJ1-5): DGGITQSPKYLFRKEGQNVTLSCEQNLNHDAMYWYRQDPGQGLRLIYYSQIVNDFQKGDIAEGYSVSREKKESFPLTVTSAQKNPTAFYLCASSIVQPSNQPQHFGDGTRLSIL.

The genes are TRBV5-1 and TRBJ1-1; tentative D call: TRBD1 (5 bases). The CDR3 is 15 residues long. The V gene lost 0 bases and the J gene lost 1 base, with 10 bases spanning the gap. Germline CDR1 SGHRS, CDR2 YFSETQ. CDR3 nucleotides: TGCGCCAGCAGCTTGGGGTGGACATCGAACACTGAAGCTTTCTTT. Protein sequence: CASSLGWTSNTEAFF. Full variable domain (remainder filled in from reference TRBV5-1 and TRBJ1-1): KAGVTQTPRYLIKTRGQQVTLSCSPISGHRSVSWYQQTPGQGLQFLFEYFSETQRNKGNFPGRFSGRQFSNSRSEMNVSTLELGDSALYLCASSLGWTSNTEAFFGQGTRLTVV.

A single count supports this clone. The gene calls are TRBV14 and TRBJ1-5; D is undetermined. The CDR3 has 16 residues. Germline V gene data show CDR1 as SGHDN and CDR2 as FVKESK. Trimming cost V 0 bases and J 0 bases, with 9 bases left between them. The CDR3 bases are TGTGCCAGCAGCCAAGATGGGCAGGCTAGCAATCAGCCCCAGCATTTT. Protein sequence: CASSQDGQASNQPQHF.

The genes are TRBV2 and TRBJ2-2; D may be TRBD2 (6 bases). CDR1 is SNHLY and CDR2 is FYNNEI in the germline V gene. The CDR3 spans 12 residues. The V end lost 11 bases, the J end lost 6 bases, and 13 bases lay between the germline ends. CDR3 sequence (DNA): TGTGCCGCGACTCGGGAGCCCGGGGAGCTGTTTTTT. This encodes CAATREPGELFF.

The chain recombines TRBV9 with TRBJ2-1, with 14 positions matching TRBD2. This CDR3 region has 16 residues. Per germline, CDR1 SGDLS and CDR2 YYNGEE. J lost 0 bases, V lost 7 bases, and 3 bases had no gene match. The CDR3 here is CASGTSGSLSYNEQFF. For the CDR3, the DNA is TGTGCCAGCGGGACTAGCGGGAGCCTCTCCTACAATGAGCAGTTCTTC.

This rearrangement joins TRBV6-5 to TRBJ1-2; weak D call: TRBD1 (6 bases). The germline V and J ends were trimmed by 2 bases and 4 bases, with 11 bases remaining between them. This CDR3 is 14 amino acids long. The germline CDR1 and CDR2 sequences are MNHEY and SVGAGI. CDR3 DNA sequence: TGTGCCAGCAGTTACAGCAGGGGTGGCTATGGCTACACCTTC. Protein product: CASSYSRGGYGYTF.

The J gene is TRBJ2-3, the V gene TRBV5-1; the match to TRBD2 covers 9 bases. The length of the CDR3 is 17 residues. The germline CDR1 and CDR2 sequences are SGHRS and YFSETQ. V was pared by 1 base and J by 4 bases, with 10 bases of the junction left unmatched. The CDR3 region has the DNA TGCGCCAGCAGCTTGCAGGGGCTAGCGGGAATCGCAGATACGCAGTATTTT. As protein: CASSLQGLAGIADTQYF.

Concerning this clone: The junction departs from the called germline gene at one end, perhaps through a read error. The V gene is TRBV13, the J gene TRBJ2-7; 9 bases are a match to TRBD1. CDR1 and CDR2 (germline): PRHDT, FYEKMQ (reference sequence). The CDR3 is 16 residues long. The CDR3 reads CASSLAQGALGVEQYF. For the CDR3, the DNA is TGTGCCAGCAGTTTAGCACAGGGGGCGTTAGGGGTCGAGCAGTACTTC.

The rearrangement links TRBV28 to TRBJ1-3; D call uncertain. The CDR3 sequence is 15 residues long. Trimming took 3 bases from V and 4 from J, leaving 13 bases between them. CDR1 and CDR2 from the germline V gene are MDHEN and SYDVKM. The CDR3 loop is CASSLVPAQGNTIYF. As DNA, the CDR3 is TGTGCCAGCAGTTTGGTTCCAGCTCAAGGAAACACCATATATTTT.